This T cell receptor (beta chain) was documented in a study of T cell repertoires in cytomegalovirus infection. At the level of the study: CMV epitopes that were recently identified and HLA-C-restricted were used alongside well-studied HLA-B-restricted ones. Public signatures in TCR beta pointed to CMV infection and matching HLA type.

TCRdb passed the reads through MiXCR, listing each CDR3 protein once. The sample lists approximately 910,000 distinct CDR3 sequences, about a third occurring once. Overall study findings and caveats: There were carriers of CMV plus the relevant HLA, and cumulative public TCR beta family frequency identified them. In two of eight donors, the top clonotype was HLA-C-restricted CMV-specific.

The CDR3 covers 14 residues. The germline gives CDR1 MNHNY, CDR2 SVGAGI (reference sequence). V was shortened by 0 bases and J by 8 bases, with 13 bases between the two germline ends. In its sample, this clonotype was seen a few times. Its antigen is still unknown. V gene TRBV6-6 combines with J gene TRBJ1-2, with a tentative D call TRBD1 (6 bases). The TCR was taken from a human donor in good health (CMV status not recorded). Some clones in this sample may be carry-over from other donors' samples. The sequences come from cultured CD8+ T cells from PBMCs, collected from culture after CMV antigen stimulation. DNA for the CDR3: TGTGCCAGCAGTTACTCTACAGGGCCTTTAGGCTACACCTTC. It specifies CASSYSTGPLGYTF.